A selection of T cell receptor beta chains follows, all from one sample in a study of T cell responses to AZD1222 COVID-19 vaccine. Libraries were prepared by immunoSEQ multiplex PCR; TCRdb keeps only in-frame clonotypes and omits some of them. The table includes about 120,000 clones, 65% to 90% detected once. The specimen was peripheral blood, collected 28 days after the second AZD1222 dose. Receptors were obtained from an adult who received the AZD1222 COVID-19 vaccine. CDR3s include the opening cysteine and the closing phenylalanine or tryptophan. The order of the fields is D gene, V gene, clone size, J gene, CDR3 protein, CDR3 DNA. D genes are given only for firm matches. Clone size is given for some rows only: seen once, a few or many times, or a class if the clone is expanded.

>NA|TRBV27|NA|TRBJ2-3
CASTKPGGATDTQYF
TGTGCCAGCACCAAACCAGGGGGGGCCACAGATACGCAGTATTTT
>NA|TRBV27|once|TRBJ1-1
CASRTGPSTEAFF
TGTGCCAGCAGGACAGGCCCTAGCACTGAAGCTTTCTTT
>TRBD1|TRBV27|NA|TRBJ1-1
CASKTGLTEAFF
TGTGCCAGCAAGACAGGGCTTACTGAAGCTTTCTTT
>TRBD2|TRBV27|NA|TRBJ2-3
CASNSAGGGDTQYF
TGTGCCAGCAACTCCGCGGGGGGCGGAGATACGCAGTATTTT
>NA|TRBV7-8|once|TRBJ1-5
CASSLGRGRSNQPQHF
TGTGCCAGCAGCTTAGGGCGGGGGCGGAGCAATCAGCCCCAGCATTTT
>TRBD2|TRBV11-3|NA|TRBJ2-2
CASSPRFAGGPTGELFF
TGTGCCAGCAGCCCCCGTTTCGCGGGGGGCCCCACCGGGGAGCTGTTTTTT
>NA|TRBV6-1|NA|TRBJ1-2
CASSETGTLSYGYTF
TGTGCCAGCAGTGAAACCGGGACACTCTCCTACGGCTACACCTTC
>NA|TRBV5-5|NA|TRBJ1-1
CASSRLRQEPNINTEAFF
TGTGCCAGCAGCAGGCTGAGACAGGAACCTAACATTAACACTGAAGCTTTCTTT
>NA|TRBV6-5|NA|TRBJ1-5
CASSFSNNQPQHF
TGTGCCAGCAGTTTTAGTAACAATCAGCCCCAGCATTTT
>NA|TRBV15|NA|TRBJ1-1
CATSRPTVGTEAFF
TGTGCCACCAGCAGACCGACAGTGGGCACTGAAGCTTTCTTT
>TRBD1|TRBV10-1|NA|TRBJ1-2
CASSRTGSYGYTF
TGCGCCAGCTCCCGGACAGGATCCTATGGCTACACCTTC
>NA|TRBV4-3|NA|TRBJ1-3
CASSQERVGQGGNTIYF
TGCGCCAGCAGCCAAGAACGCGTCGGTCAAGGTGGAAACACCATATATTTT
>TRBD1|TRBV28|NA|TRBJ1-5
CASSFFNARVGTVSLWRAQPQHF
TGTGCCAGCAGTTTTTTTAATGCTCGCGTAGGGACAGTCTCCTTGTGGAGGGCTCAGCCCCAGCATTTT
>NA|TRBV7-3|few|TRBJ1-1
CASSLTGGNTEAFF
TGTGCCAGCAGCTTAACAGGGGGGAACACTGAAGCTTTCTTT
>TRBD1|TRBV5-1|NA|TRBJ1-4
CASSGGADEKLFF
TGCGCCAGTTCAGGGGGTGCAGACGAAAAACTGTTTTTT
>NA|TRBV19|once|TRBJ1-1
CASAKQVQNTEAFF
TGTGCCAGCGCCAAACAGGTACAGAACACTGAAGCTTTCTTT
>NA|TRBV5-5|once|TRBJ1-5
CASSSEWGNQPQHF
TGTGCCAGCAGCTCGGAGTGGGGCAATCAGCCCCAGCATTTT
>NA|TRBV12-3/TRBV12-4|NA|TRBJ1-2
CASSTDSYGYTF
TGTGCCAGCAGTACGGACAGTTATGGCTACACCTTC
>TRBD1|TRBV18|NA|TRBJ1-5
CASRGTEGNQPQHF
TGTGCCAGTCGAGGGACAGAAGGCAATCAGCCCCAGCATTTT
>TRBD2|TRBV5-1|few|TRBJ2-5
CASSLSWGGNQETQYF
TGCGCCAGCAGCTTGTCATGGGGAGGGAACCAAGAGACCCAGTACTTC
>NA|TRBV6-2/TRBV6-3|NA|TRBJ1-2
CASSAQYYGYTF
TGTGCCAGCAGTGCTCAGTACTATGGCTACACCTTC
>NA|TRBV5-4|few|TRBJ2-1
CASSSTSNNEQFF
TGTGCCAGCAGCTCTACTAGCAACAATGAGCAGTTCTTC
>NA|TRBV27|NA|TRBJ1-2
CASSYLGGANYGYTF
TGTGCCAGCAGTTACCTTGGAGGAGCTAACTATGGCTACACCTTC
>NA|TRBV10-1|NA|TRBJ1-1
CASSYGQNTEAFF
TGCGCCAGCAGCTACGGACAGAACACTGAAGCTTTCTTT
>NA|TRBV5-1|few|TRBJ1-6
CASSFEEGSPLHF
TGCGCCAGCAGCTTCGAAGAGGGGTCACCCCTCCACTTT
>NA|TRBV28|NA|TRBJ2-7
CASRRGRQYEQYF
TGTGCCAGCAGGAGGGGACGTCAATACGAGCAGTACTTC
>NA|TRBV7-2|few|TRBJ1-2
CASSLLRTGGYTF
TGTGCCAGCAGCTTATTGCGGACGGGTGGCTACACCTTC
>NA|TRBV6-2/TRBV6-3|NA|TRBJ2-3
CASSYGGTLKADTQYF
TGTGCCAGCAGTTATGGCGGGACCCTCAAGGCAGATACGCAGTATTTT
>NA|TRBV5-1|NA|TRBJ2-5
CASSLDPGVQETQYF
TGCGCCAGCAGCTTGGATCCAGGAGTACAAGAGACCCAGTACTTC
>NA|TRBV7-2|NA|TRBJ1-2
CASSLEPGDGYTF
TGTGCCAGCAGCTTGGAGCCTGGGGATGGCTACACCTTC
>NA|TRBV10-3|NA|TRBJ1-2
CAISDSYRDKSNYGYTF
TGTGCCATCAGTGACTCGTACCGGGACAAATCTAACTATGGCTACACCTTC
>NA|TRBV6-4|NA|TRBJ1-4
CASSERDKTSEKLFF
TGTGCCAGCAGTGAGCGAGACAAAACGAGCGAAAAACTGTTTTTT
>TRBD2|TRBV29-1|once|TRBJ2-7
CSVYGGGVYEQYF
TGCAGCGTTTACGGCGGGGGGGTTTACGAGCAGTACTTC
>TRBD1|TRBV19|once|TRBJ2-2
CASSIGRQGRTGELFF
TGTGCCAGTAGTATAGGAAGACAGGGGCGGACCGGGGAGCTGTTTTTT